The rows below give T cell receptor beta chains drawn from one sample of a study of control samples from healthy donors and cancer patients. The repertoire was sequenced with immunoSEQ multiplex PCR; TCRdb's copy has only in-frame clones and lacks some. Of about 100,000 clones in the sample, approximately 84% were seen once. Sample: blood. The receptors stem from a woman aged 50 to 65 in good health. Each CDR3 is given without its conserved first and last residue. Clone size is shown for a subset of rows, as once, few, many or a class of expanded clone.

TRBV4-1,TRBJ1-5,once,ASSPLDRVSNQPQH
TRBV5-1,TRBJ1-1,-,ASSPGGRERTEAF
TRBV7-3,TRBJ2-5,-,ASSLGSGQETQY
TRBV5-5,TRBJ1-1,few,ASSLFPRPNTEAF
TRBV7-2,TRBJ1-5,once,ANSLLGQPQH
TRBV27,TRBJ1-5,-,ASSDTTGVLNQPQH
TRBV5-1,TRBJ2-5,-,ASSPGTGEETQY
TRBV7-8,TRBJ2-5,-,ASSLAVAGIVETQY
TRBV11-2,TRBJ2-1,-,ASSLTSVNEQF
TRBV7-9,TRBJ1-5,-,ASSPGGLSSNQPQH
TRBV14,TRBJ1-1,-,ASSAQGGNTEAF
TRBV19,TRBJ2-5,-,ASSIDRGETQY
TRBV13,TRBJ1-2,-,ASSLGEVSYGYT
TRBV6-2/TRBV6-3,TRBJ2-3,-,ASSLVLTDTQY
TRBV11-3,TRBJ2-7,-,ASSPHRGTTNPYEQY
TRBV10-1,TRBJ2-3,-,ASSEMGPPQY
TRBV29-1,TRBJ1-2,-,SVEVWTGDYGYT
TRBV11-3,TRBJ2-2,-,ASSFSVTGELF
TRBV25-1,TRBJ1-2,-,ASLREGLGYT
TRBV6-1,TRBJ2-3,-,ASSATTPGKTDTQY
TRBV11-3,TRBJ2-3,-,ASSRGRTDTQY
TRBV7-7,TRBJ2-1,-,ASSTGTSGFYNEQF
TRBV7-2,TRBJ2-3,-,ASTQQELLTDTQY
TRBV19,TRBJ2-4,-,ASSSGTSFQY
TRBV4-1,TRBJ1-2,-,ASSRAAGTGRVYGYT
TRBV6-6,TRBJ1-4,-,ASSYSTGFNEKLF
TRBV9,TRBJ1-2,-,ASSVSPNIYGYT
TRBV5-6,TRBJ1-4,few,ASSRRYAQEKLF
TRBV25-1,TRBJ2-2,-,ASRRAGGPNTGELF
TRBV6-4,TRBJ2-1,-,ASSEFVGNYNEQF
TRBV5-1,TRBJ2-7,-,ASSLDSGGADEQY
TRBV7-8,TRBJ1-5,-,ASRPAGGAGYSNQPQH
TRBV2,TRBJ2-1,-,ATRIRLAGGDEQF
TRBV5-1,TRBJ2-3,once,ASSLTSGTDTQY
TRBV2,TRBJ1-2,-,ARQQDIYGYT
TRBV7-7,TRBJ2-1,-,ASGPFQDEQF
TRBV4-1,TRBJ2-7,-,ASSLTGTGSYEQY
TRBV11-2,TRBJ1-1,-,ASSLKVGTTTEAF
TRBV9,TRBJ1-2,-,ASSVVQEANYGYT
TRBV29-1,TRBJ2-3,-,SVSKGLVRTEKLDTQY
TRBV5-1,TRBJ2-2,-,ASSLVALSTGELF
TRBV7-7,TRBJ1-3,-,ASSLSGGSVDTIY
TRBV10-3,TRBJ1-2,-,AISENRGGDGYT
TRBV11-2,TRBJ1-1,-,ASSWRRQNTEAF
TRBV7-3,TRBJ2-2,-,ASSLTPHSGPRSGELF
TRBV7-8,TRBJ2-5,-,ATLLGQETQY
TRBV3-1/TRBV3-2,TRBJ1-1,once,ASSQDRVLDTEAF
TRBV2,TRBJ2-6,-,ASSVTRTGGAGANVLT
TRBV16,TRBJ1-3,-,ASSPDIWRNTIY
TRBV5-6,TRBJ2-4,-,ASSARDRVNIQY
TRBV5-6,TRBJ2-7,-,ASSQDRVTNEQY
TRBV19,TRBJ2-1,-,ASTLRTSSNEQF
TRBV6-2/TRBV6-3,TRBJ2-5,-,ASRYWGRETQY
TRBV4-1,TRBJ2-2,-,ASSKEATNTGELF